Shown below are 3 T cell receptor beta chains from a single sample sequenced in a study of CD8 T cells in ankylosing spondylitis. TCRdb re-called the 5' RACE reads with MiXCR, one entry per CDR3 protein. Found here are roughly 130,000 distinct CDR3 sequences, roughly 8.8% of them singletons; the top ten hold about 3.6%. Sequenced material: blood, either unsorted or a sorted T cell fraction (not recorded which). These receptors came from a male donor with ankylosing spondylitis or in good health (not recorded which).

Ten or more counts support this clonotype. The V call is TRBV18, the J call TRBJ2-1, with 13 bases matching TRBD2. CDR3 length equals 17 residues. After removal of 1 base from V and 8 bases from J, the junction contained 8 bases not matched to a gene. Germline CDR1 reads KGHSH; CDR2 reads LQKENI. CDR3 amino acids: CASSPRVGLAGADEQFF. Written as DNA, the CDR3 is TGTGCCAGCTCACCACGCGTAGGACTAGCGGGAGCCGATGAGCAGTTCTTC.

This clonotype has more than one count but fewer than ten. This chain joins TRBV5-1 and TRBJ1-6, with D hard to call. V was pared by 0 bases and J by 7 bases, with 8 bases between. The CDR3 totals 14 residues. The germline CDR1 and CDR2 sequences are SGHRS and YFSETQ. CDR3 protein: CASSLDIGNSPLHF. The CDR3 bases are TGCGCCAGCAGCTTGGACATCGGCAATTCACCCCTCCACTTT. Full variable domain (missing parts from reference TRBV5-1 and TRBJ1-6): KAGVTQTPRYLIKTRGQQVTLSCSPISGHRSVSWYQQTPGQGLQFLFEYFSETQRNKGNFPGRFSGRQFSNSRSEMNVSTLELGDSALYLCASSLDIGNSPLHFGNGTRLTVT.

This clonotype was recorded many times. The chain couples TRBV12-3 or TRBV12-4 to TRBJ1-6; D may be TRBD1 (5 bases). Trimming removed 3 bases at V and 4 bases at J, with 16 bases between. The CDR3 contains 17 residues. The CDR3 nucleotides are TGTGCCAGCAGTTTGTTCGGCGGGGCGCGGTATAATTCACCCCTCCACTTT. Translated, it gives CASSLFGGARYNSPLHF.